The source of this T cell receptor beta chain is a study of preoperative IRX-2 immunotherapy in early breast cancer. Assay used: immunoSEQ multiplex PCR; TCRdb lists only in-frame clones, some missing. The sample consists of tens of thousands of clones, about nine tenths of them appearing once. The CDR3 totals 15 residues. V dropped 7 bases and J dropped 4 bases, with 17 bases sitting between them. Looked up from germline, CDR1 is LNHDA and CDR2 is SQIVND (reference sequence). Sample treatment: preoperative locoregional IRX-2 cytokine immunotherapy. This phase Ib study tested locoregional IRX-2 cytokine immunotherapy given before surgery.

Here the sequenced sample was tumor tissue, taken after IRX-2 immunotherapy. This sequence originates from a human donor with breast cancer. The V call is TRBV19, the J call TRBJ1-5; D gene ambiguous. CDR3 amino acids: CASTDTGPGNQPQHF. The CDR3, as DNA: TGTGCCAGTACCGATACGGGCCCCGGGAATCAGCCCCAGCATTTT.